This T cell receptor beta chain was sequenced in a study of blood T cell repertoires in COVID-19. Study overall: Sources were T cells, B-cell-depleted T cells, or PBMCs; the material itself was cDNA or gDNA.

Original methodology: Counts of nucleated cells, estimated from reference gene primer amplification, were obtained. TCRdb keeps only in-frame clones here, not all; method: immunoSEQ multiplex PCR. V and J calls and clone size are as listed in that table; D and trimming were resolved from the DNA. The sample holds around 230,000 clones; about 90% are singletons and the top ten take around 3.3%. Trimming shortened V by 0 bases and J by 9 bases, and 12 bases separated the two germline ends. The CDR3 consists of 14 residues. Germline V CDR1 and CDR2: MNHEY, SVGAGI. Participants were aged about 18 to 89 years from approximately 23 US areas. Clinical histories supplied by participants themselves formed the basis of cohort assignment.

Sequenced: PBMCs or T cells enriched from blood (not recorded which). The receptor was isolated from a woman between 40 and 55 years old with acute COVID-19. This chain connects TRBV6-5 to TRBJ2-1, with D possibly TRBD2 on 5 matching bases. As DNA, the CDR3 is TGTGCCAGCAGTTACTCGTTTGGTAGCGTTGAGCAGTTCTTC. Protein sequence: CASSYSFGSVEQFF.